This T cell receptor beta chain was recovered during a study of T cells after yellow fever vaccination (dated by TCRdb to about 2019). Turning to the overall study: The SMART-Seq v4 Ultra Low Input RNA kit was used to prepare libraries from fractions with low cell numbers. Blood was collected at multiple timepoints before and after primary and secondary immunization, and bulk PBMC replicates and cell subsets were isolated. To track T-cell clones before and after primary and booster YFV17D yellow fever vaccination, bulk TCR alpha and beta repertoires were sequenced longitudinally. Two healthy male donors, one aged 18 to 30 and one aged 30 to 40 years, were included in the cohort.

The research as a whole found: Because only two donors were included in the study, the extent to which the findings can be generalized is limited. A small share of clonotypes occurred in both CD4 and CD8 compartments, likely arising from convergent recombination. Because abundant contaminating clonotypes from the bulk population could be contained in FACS-sorted repertoires, computational filtering was required. The secondary T-cell response was found to be weaker but faster than the primary response, with a peak reached on day 5 rather than on day 15. Most clones expanded after primary vaccination (almost 97% of CD4 and roughly 91% of CD8) were re-detected after the booster, suggesting that broad memory maintenance occurred.

TCR cDNA was made using 5'RACE template switching, a step that added a universal primer site and unique molecular identifiers. Priming for cDNA synthesis came from both the TCR alpha and TCR beta constant segments. Library amplification involved two PCR steps, and the second step added sample barcodes and sequencing adapters. Sequencing of the libraries was done on either Illumina HiSeq 2500 (2x100 bp) or NovaSeq (2x150 bp). Concerning the study's data processing: Reads were demultiplexed and collapsed into UMI consensus sequences with MIGEC, and V(D)J alignment was performed with MiXCR. Clonotypes responding to the vaccine were identified with edgeR on replicate PBMC samples, with the criteria of FDR below 0.01 and a log2 fold change above 5 up to day 15. CD4 or CD8 identity was assigned to each bulk clonotype according to whether the clonotype was present at higher abundance in the sequenced CD4 repertoire or the sequenced CD8 repertoire. TCRdb cleaned the public reads at Q25 with fastp, built clones with MiXCR and kept in-frame beta chains. When rows share a CDR3 protein, they turn into one entry using the most common DNA and genes. The V and J calls, along with clone size, are taken from TCRdb and not from the paper's own processing. The table for this sample lists about 220,000 distinct CDR3 sequences; 6.5% to 7.5% of them were counted only once. The biggest ten clones account for roughly 1% of the sample.

Taken with the paper, the label for treatment or condition translates to: live attenuated yellow fever vaccine strain. PBMCs were isolated from peripheral blood using a standard Ficoll-Paque protocol. CD4 and CD8 T-cell fractions were isolated with Dynabeads CD4 and CD8 positive selection kits. TriZol was used to extract RNA from bulk PBMCs, from CD4 and CD8 fractions, and from dextramer-positive and dextramer-negative fractions. This clonotype was counted ten times or more. There is no known antigen for this receptor. Per-base quality was not reported, and no clone a single base away is much larger than it. V loses 7 bases of germline sequence and J loses 6 bases, and the interval between the two ends is 12 bases. The germline V gene yields SNHLY for CDR1 and FYNNEI for CDR2. From its cysteine to its phenylalanine, the CDR3 spans 13 amino acids. The read is trimmed to its CDR3 DNA, 39 bases read in frame from base 1.

This receptor chain uses TRBV2 and TRBJ2-2; a tentative D call is TRBD2 (6 bases match). This material consisted of CD4+ T cells sorted from PBMCs, taken on the day of the yellow fever booster vaccination. This clonotype was obtained from a man in his thirties or forties who received the YFV17D yellow fever vaccine. This receptor carries the CDR3 CASTAGLAGELFF. In nucleotides, the sequence is TGTGCCAGCACCGCGGGGTTAGCCGGGGAGCTGTTTTTT.